The clone carrying this TCR beta chain showed up just once. These data originate in a study of CD8 T cells in Susac syndrome. V trimming: 5 bases; J trimming: 6 bases; junction bases outside the gene matches: 9. CDR1 MNHEY and CDR2 SMNVEV come from the germline V gene (reference sequence). This CDR3 contains 14 residues. Random-hexamer reverse transcription was applied to about 0.45 to 1 ug RNA. TCRdb re-derived calls from the immunoSEQ multiplex PCR reads in MiXCR, one entry per CDR3 protein. Altogether 71,000 or so distinct CDR3 sequences are present, approximately 93% being singletons, with the ten largest covering around 0.15%. Sequencing targeted TCR beta in blood CD8+ and CD4+ T cells.

The V gene is TRBV27, the J gene TRBJ1-1; 7 nucleotides match TRBD1. This TCR was sampled from a human donor with Susac syndrome. Sequencing used CD4+ T cells from PBMCs. Here the CDR3 reads CASSLDREEAEAFF. DNA for the CDR3: TGTGCCAGCAGTCTCGACAGGGAGGAGGCTGAAGCTTTCTTT.